This is a list of T cell receptor beta chains from one sample in a study of human T cells and chemical hapten exposure. TCRdb reprocessed the RACE reads via MiXCR and lists one record per CDR3 protein. Altogether 250,000 or so distinct CDR3 sequences are present, over 7.5% being singletons, with the ten largest covering roughly 1.2%. Sample: whole blood, taken in connection with sensitization to the hapten diphenylcyclopropenone (DPC). The receptors were sampled from a man aged 18 to 30 with alopecia areata. Some clones in this sample may be carry-over from other donors' samples. The CDR3 runs from the conserved cysteine through the conserved F or W. The D gene is left open where the match is weak. The size field is filled for only some rows; it gives once, few, many or a size class.

many	TRBJ2-7	TRBD1	TRBV9	TGTGCCAGCAGCCGAGGACAGGGGACCTCCTACGAGCAGTACTTC	CASSRGQGTSYEQYF
many	TRBJ1-2	TRBD1	TRBV27	TGTGCCAGCTCCTCCCAGGGGGGGCTTTCGTTTGGCTACACCTTC	CASSSQGGLSFGYTF
few	TRBJ2-2	-	TRBV29-1	TGCAGCGTTGATCGGGGGGCGTCGAACACCGGGGAGCTGTTTTTT	CSVDRGASNTGELFF
many	TRBJ2-7	-	TRBV5-1	TGCGCCAGCAGCTTGGAATCGGGGGACGAGCAGTACTTC	CASSLESGDEQYF
many	TRBJ2-2	-	TRBV29-1	TGCAGCGTTGGGAGTAGTATCGGGGAGCTGTTTTTT	CSVGSSIGELFF
few	TRBJ1-2	TRBD1	TRBV2	TGTGCCAGCAGTTATTCCGGGACAGGGGAAACCTTC	CASSYSGTGETF
-	TRBJ2-4	-	TRBV7-2	TGTGCCAGCAGCTTAGTTGAGGACAGTATAGCCAAAAACATTCAGTACTTC	CASSLVEDSIAKNIQYF
-	TRBJ2-2	TRBD1	TRBV5-1	TGCGCCAGCAGCTTGAAGGACAGGCCAACCGGGGAGCTGTTTTTT	CASSLKDRPTGELFF
-	TRBJ1-6	-	TRBV7-9	TGTGCCAGCAGAACGGGGGATTATTCACCCCTCCACTTT	CASRTGDYSPLHF
-	TRBJ1-1	-	TRBV4-1	TGCGCCAGCAGCCAACCGGGGGTAGCTTTCTTT	CASSQPGVAFF
many	TRBJ2-7	TRBD1	TRBV4-2	TGTGCCAGCAGCCCGGACAGGGAATCCTACGAGCAGTACTTC	CASSPDRESYEQYF
-	TRBJ2-5	-	TRBV18	TGTGCCAGCTCACAACTACAGGGCCGGACCCAGTACTTC	CASSQLQGRTQYF
many	TRBJ1-2	-	TRBV10-3	TGTGCCACCGGGGTTGGGCCTAACTATGGCTACACCTTC	CATGVGPNYGYTF
-	TRBJ1-4	TRBD1	TRBV7-2	TGTGCCAGCAGCTTAACAGGGGAGGATGAAAAACTGTTTTTT	CASSLTGEDEKLFF
-	TRBJ1-1	-	TRBV9	TGTGCCAGCAGCGTAGCAGGGGACACTGAAGCTTTCTTT	CASSVAGDTEAFF
many	TRBJ2-3	-	TRBV11-1	TGTGCCAGCAGCTTTTTGGATACGCAGTATTTT	CASSFLDTQYF
many	TRBJ2-3	TRBD2	TRBV5-1	TGCGCCAGCAGCCTGGGACTAGCGGGGGGCCCTAGCACAGATACGCAGTATTTT	CASSLGLAGGPSTDTQYF
few	TRBJ1-2	-	TRBV7-9	TGTGCCAGCAGCTTAGGAAGGAGGGCCGATAACTATGGCTACACCTTC	CASSLGRRADNYGYTF
-	TRBJ2-1	TRBD2	TRBV6-5	TGTGCCAGCAGCTTCCCCCTAGCGGGGGAGAACAATGAGCAGTTCTTC	CASSFPLAGENNEQFF
many	TRBJ1-2	-	TRBV6-5	TGTGCCAGCAGTTACGCAGGGACGATCTATGGCTACACCTTC	CASSYAGTIYGYTF
many	TRBJ2-7	-	TRBV29-1	TGCAGCGTTATCGGGAGATCCTACGAGCAGTACTTC	CSVIGRSYEQYF
-	TRBJ1-6	-	TRBV4-1	TGCGCCAGCAGTATGACAGTAAATTCACCCCTCCACTTT	CASSMTVNSPLHF
-	TRBJ1-1	-	TRBV27	TGTGCCAGCAGTTTAATGCAGCGGAACACTGAAGCTTTCTTT	CASSLMQRNTEAFF
many	TRBJ2-2	-	TRBV7-7	TGTGCCAGCAGCTTAGGCCTAACGGACGGGGAGCTGTTTTTT	CASSLGLTDGELFF
few	TRBJ2-3	TRBD1	TRBV3-1	TGTGCCAGCAGCGTCCGGACAGGTAGCACAGATACGCAGTATTTT	CASSVRTGSTDTQYF
many	TRBJ2-6	-	TRBV6-2/TRBV6-3	TGTGCCAGCAGTCTAGTCGTCGGGGCCAACGTCCTGACTTTC	CASSLVVGANVLTF
few	TRBJ1-2	-	TRBV6-2/TRBV6-3	TGTGCCAGCAGGAAAATCGGGTTTTACTATGGCTACACCTTC	CASRKIGFYYGYTF
-	TRBJ2-5	-	TRBV15	TGTGCCACCAGCAGAAGACTAGGGGCGGAGACCCAGTACTTC	CATSRRLGAETQYF
-	TRBJ2-5	TRBD1	TRBV10-2	TGCGCCAGCAGTGATATCCCGGACAGGGACGAGACCCAGTACTTC	CASSDIPDRDETQYF
-	TRBJ1-2	-	TRBV11-2	TGTGCCAGCAGCTTAGATCCGGCGGGGAACTATGGCTACACCTTC	CASSLDPAGNYGYTF
few	TRBJ2-3	-	TRBV20-1	TGCAGTGCCCGGAGAGGGGCTTTAGGGACAGATACGCAGTATTTT	CSARRGALGTDTQYF
few	TRBJ1-6	TRBD1	TRBV3-1	TGTGCCAGCAGCCAAGCGGGGGGACAGAATTCACCCCTCCACTTT	CASSQAGGQNSPLHF
few	TRBJ2-3	-	TRBV6-5	TGTGCCAGCAGTTACTCCGCGCGAGGTACGCAGTATTTT	CASSYSARGTQYF
-	TRBJ1-1	-	TRBV6-5	TGTGCCAGCTTGGCTTGGGCGAACACTGAAGCTTTCTTT	CASLAWANTEAFF
-	TRBJ1-5	-	TRBV7-2	TGTGCCAGCAGCTTAGGCCCTCAACAGCCCCAGCATTTT	CASSLGPQQPQHF
-	TRBJ1-3	-	TRBV4-1	TGCGCCAGCAGCCAAGATCGAGCGAGGGCTACTACCTACTCTGGAAACACCATATATTTT	CASSQDRARATTYSGNTIYF
-	TRBJ2-1	TRBD1	TRBV3-1	TGTGCCAGCAGCAGACGACAGGGACACAACGTCAATGAGCAGTTCTTC	CASSRRQGHNVNEQFF
few	TRBJ2-1	-	TRBV18	TGTGCCAGCTCATACTCACAGGGAGGAATAGCCGACAATGAGCAGTTCTTC	CASSYSQGGIADNEQFF
-	TRBJ2-7	-	TRBV28	TGTGCCAGCCGTCCTGGAGGGATCGGCCACGAGCAGTACTTC	CASRPGGIGHEQYF
few	TRBJ2-2	TRBD2	TRBV7-9	TGTGCCAGCAGCTTCAAGCGCGGGGGGAGGAACACCGGGGAGCTGTTTTTT	CASSFKRGGRNTGELFF
few	TRBJ1-2	-	TRBV7-9	TGTGCCAGCACCCCGCCCGGGCAGAGTTCTGGCTACACCTTC	CASTPPGQSSGYTF
-	TRBJ2-3	-	TRBV12-3/TRBV12-4	TGTGCCAGCAGTTCTCAGGAGAACACAGATACGCAGTATTTT	CASSSQENTDTQYF
few	TRBJ2-1	-	TRBV12-3/TRBV12-4	TGTGCCAGCAGTCCCGGGGGGCCAGATGAGCAGTTCTTC	CASSPGGPDEQFF
-	TRBJ2-7	TRBD1	TRBV29-1	TGCAGCGTCCGACCGGGACAGAACTACGAGCAGTACTTC	CSVRPGQNYEQYF
few	TRBJ1-6	TRBD1	TRBV20-1	TGCAGTGCTCTCACGGGACAGGGAAATTCACCCCTCCACTTT	CSALTGQGNSPLHF
few	TRBJ1-2	-	TRBV5-1	TGCGCCAGCAGCATCAAGACCGGGGATTATGGCTACACCTTC	CASSIKTGDYGYTF
-	TRBJ1-6	TRBD1	TRBV27	TGTGCCAGCAGTGCCCGACAGGGTTCAGGGAATTCACCCCTCCACTTT	CASSARQGSGNSPLHF
-	TRBJ2-3	TRBD2	TRBV10-3	TGTGCCATCAACTCCGGGACTAGTGTGGATACGCAGTATTTT	CAINSGTSVDTQYF
-	TRBJ2-1	TRBD1	TRBV12-3/TRBV12-4	TGTGCCAGCAGCCGGACAGGTACCGAATCTCCCTTAAATGAGCAGTTCTTC	CASSRTGTESPLNEQFF
many	TRBJ1-5	-	TRBV6-2/TRBV6-3	TGTGCCAGCGGTAGCCCAGGGTGGGGCGTCCAGCAGCCCCAGCATTTT	CASGSPGWGVQQPQHF
-	TRBJ1-6	-	TRBV7-2	TGTGCCAGCAGCTCCGGCTTTGAGTCTTCACCCCTCCACTTT	CASSSGFESSPLHF
many	TRBJ1-1	-	TRBV29-1	TGCAGCGTAGGGGGGACTTGGACTGAAGCTTTCTTT	CSVGGTWTEAFF
many	TRBJ2-1	-	TRBV29-1	TGCAGCGTTGAAATAGCAGAGGTACTTTCAAGCTCCTACAATGAGCAGTTCTTC	CSVEIAEVLSSSYNEQFF
few	TRBJ2-4	TRBD1	TRBV3-1	TGTGCCAGCAGCCCGAGGACAGGGGGAATACAAAACATTCAGTACTTC	CASSPRTGGIQNIQYF
many	TRBJ1-3	-	TRBV7-3	TGTGCCAGCAGCCCAGGACGGAACTCTGGAAACACCATATATTTT	CASSPGRNSGNTIYF
-	TRBJ2-1	-	TRBV27	TGTGCCAGCAGTCCCATAGATGACTTTCACAATGAGCAGTTCTTC	CASSPIDDFHNEQFF
-	TRBJ2-1	-	TRBV5-1	TGCGCCAGCAGCTTGGACCCGGGGGTAGTCACCAATGAGCAGTTCTTC	CASSLDPGVVTNEQFF
-	TRBJ1-2	-	TRBV4-1	TGCGCCAGCAGCCTTTTCTTTTTGGACAGAGCTAACTATGGCTACACCTTC	CASSLFFLDRANYGYTF
-	TRBJ2-3	-	TRBV24-1	TGTGCCACCAGTGCGCAGGTGGGCACAGATACGCAGTATTTT	CATSAQVGTDTQYF